The clone carrying this T cell receptor beta chain was detected only once. In the source study's methods: Reference gene primer amplification in the assay estimated nucleated cell counts. Some clones are missing from TCRdb's copy, which holds only in-frame ones; the method was immunoSEQ multiplex PCR. That table is the source of V, J and clone size, and D and trimming were worked out from the DNA. The profile shows 30,000 to 45,000 clones, about nine tenths of them singletons. After removal of 3 bases from V and 1 base from J, the junction contained 0 bases not matched to a gene. The CDR3 contains 14 residues. The germline V gene has CDR1 MNHNS and CDR2 SASEGT. The entry originates in a study of blood T cell repertoires in COVID-19. About the research overall: Sources were T cells, B-cell-depleted T cells, or PBMCs; the material itself was cDNA or gDNA.

The chain combines TRBV6-1 with TRBJ2-3; 8 positions match TRBD1. Sequenced material: peripheral blood. The sequence was collected from a human donor in a cohort sampled during active COVID-19. The CDR3 sequence: CASSETGGTDTQYF. The CDR3 bases are TGTGCCAGCAGTGAGACAGGGGGCACAGATACGCAGTATTTT.